The 12 T cell receptor beta chains listed next were all sequenced from one sample in a study of beta chain features in type 1 diabetes. Every bit of the isolated RNA underwent reverse transcription, so sequencing read expressed TCRB transcripts. The table came from immunoSEQ multiplex PCR; TCRdb's copy has only in-frame clones and leaves some out. Here the sample spans under 450,000 clones, approximately 13% being singletons. The sample consisted of naive CD4+ T cells from blood. The receptors derive from a man in his thirties or forties in good health.

This clone was seen a handful of times. The chain couples TRBV7-9 to TRBJ2-5; weak D call: TRBD1 (5 bases). The CDR3 spans 14 residues. Trimming removed 4 bases at V and 5 bases at J, with 14 bases between. Per the germline V gene, CDR1 is SEHNR and CDR2 is FQNEAQ (reference sequence). CDR3 region: CASSSPRARETQYF. As DNA, the CDR3 is TGTGCCAGCAGCTCCCCCAGGGCGCGGGAGACCCAGTACTTC.

This clone was seen more than once but under ten times. Here the CDR3 reads CASSRTITDTQYF. Here the CDR3 DNA reads TGCGCCAGCAGCCGTACGATCACAGATACGCAGTATTTT. V usage is TRBV4-1 and J usage is TRBJ2-3; no clear D. This CDR3 is built from 13 residues. V gave up 4 bases and J gave up 2 bases, with 7 bases separating them. Germline assignment: CDR1 MGHRA and CDR2 YSYEKL.

This chain links TRBV4-1 with TRBJ1-2; TRBD1 matches at 9 bases. The CDR3 contains 15 residues. Germline lookup yields CDR1 MGHRA and CDR2 YSYEKL. V was clipped by 3 bases and J by 3 bases; unmatched bases: 5. The CDR3, as DNA: TGCGCCAGCAGCCATCCGGGACAGGGATACTATGGCTACACCTTC. The encoded protein is CASSHPGQGYYGYTF.

The chain carries TRBV30 and TRBJ2-3; D is possibly TRBD2 (5 bases). V lost 8 bases and J 0 bases, leaving 9 bases between the germline ends. The germline V gene encodes CDR1 GTSNPN and CDR2 SVGIG (reference sequence). This CDR3 spans 12 amino acids. CDR3 DNA: TGTGCCGCGGGTCCCAGCACAGATACGCAGTATTTT. As protein: CAAGPSTDTQYF. Combining the CDR3 with reference TRBV30 and TRBJ2-3 gives the whole variable domain SQTIHQWPATLVQPVGSPLSLECTVEGTSNPNLYWYRQAAGRGLQLLFYSVGIGQISSEVPQNLSASRPQDRQFILSSKKLLLSDSGFYLCAAGPSTDTQYFGPGTRLTVL.

The chain couples TRBV7-8 to TRBJ2-3; D call uncertain. Germline assignment: CDR1 SGHVS and CDR2 FQNEAQ. The V end was cut by 1 base, the J end by 3 bases, with 11 bases between. This CDR3 is built from 15 residues. CDR3 sequence: CASSLEQPWTDTQYF. In nucleotides, the CDR3 is TGTGCCAGCAGCTTAGAACAGCCCTGGACAGATACGCAGTATTTT.

The rearrangement uses TRBV15 and TRBJ1-2, with D unclear. Trimming pared 5 bases from V and 2 bases from J, leaving 12 bases between. Germline assignment: CDR1 LNHNV and CDR2 YYDKDF (reference sequence). This CDR3 has 14 residues. The DNA of the CDR3 is TGTGCCACCAGCTCGAGGGAACGGAACTATGGCTACACCTTC. Its translation is CATSSRERNYGYTF.

The V gene is TRBV5-6, the J gene TRBJ2-1; TRBD2 might be the D (5 bases). The CDR3 extends over 14 amino acids. Germline loops: CDR1 SGHDT, CDR2 YYEEEE. Trimming pared 0 bases from V and 8 bases from J, leaving 12 bases between. CDR3 sequence reads: CASSLAGKGDEQFF. In nucleotides, the CDR3 is TGTGCCAGCAGCTTGGCGGGGAAGGGCGATGAGCAGTTCTTC.

The chain couples TRBV18 to TRBJ1-2, with TRBD1 matching 9 bases. V shed 4 bases and J 5 bases; nucleotides not matched to a gene: 2. The CDR3 contains 13 residues. Germline V CDR1 and CDR2: KGHSH, LQKENI. The chain's CDR3 is CASSLGQGYGYTF. The CDR3 DNA reads TGTGCCAGCTCACTTGGACAGGGGTATGGCTACACCTTC.

This clone came up a few times. V is TRBV5-1 and J is TRBJ1-2; D unresolved. Between the trimmed V and J ends, which lost 1 base and 0 bases, there was a span of 7 bases. The CDR3 sequence is 14 residues long. Per germline, CDR1 SGHRS and CDR2 YFSETQ. CDR3 coding DNA: TGCGCCAGCAGCTTGCAGCCCTCTAACTATGGCTACACCTTC. It translates to CASSLQPSNYGYTF.

V and J are TRBV5-1 and TRBJ2-3, with D uncertain. The CDR3 covers 11 residues. Trimming took off 1 base at V and 9 bases at J, with 6 bases between the two ends. Germline loops: CDR1 SGHRS, CDR2 YFSETQ. The CDR3 sequence is CASSLKGTQYF. The CDR3 nucleotides are TGCGCCAGCAGCTTGAAGGGAACGCAGTATTTT.

There are a few counts of this clone. The rearrangement uses TRBV14 and TRBJ2-1, with D unclear. The CDR3 is 14 amino acids. Per germline, CDR1 SGHDN and CDR2 FVKESK. Trimming stripped 1 base from V and 10 bases from J, with 14 bases between. Written as DNA, the CDR3 is TGTGCCAGCAGCCAAGGCCCGCCCCATACAGAGCAGTTCTTC. Protein: CASSQGPPHTEQFF.

This clone was seen a handful of times. This sequence joins TRBV7-2 and TRBJ2-1; possibly TRBD1 for D (6 bases). The CDR3 spans 15 residues. The V gene lost 4 bases and the J gene lost 8 bases, with 18 bases spanning the gap. The germline V gene has CDR1 SGHTA and CDR2 FQGNSA. CDR3 region: CASSSHRVVRDEQFF. The CDR3 nucleotides read TGTGCCAGCAGCTCCCACAGGGTCGTCCGGGATGAGCAGTTCTTC.